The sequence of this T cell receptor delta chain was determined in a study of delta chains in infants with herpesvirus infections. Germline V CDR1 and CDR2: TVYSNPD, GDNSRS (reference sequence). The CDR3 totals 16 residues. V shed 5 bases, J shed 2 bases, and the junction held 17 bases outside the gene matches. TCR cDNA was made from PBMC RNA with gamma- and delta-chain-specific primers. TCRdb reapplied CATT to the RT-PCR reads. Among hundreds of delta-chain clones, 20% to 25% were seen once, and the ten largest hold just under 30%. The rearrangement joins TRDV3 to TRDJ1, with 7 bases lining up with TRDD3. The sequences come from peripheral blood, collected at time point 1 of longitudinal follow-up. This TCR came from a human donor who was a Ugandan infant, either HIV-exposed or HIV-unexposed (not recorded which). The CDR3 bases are TGTGCCCCCCACCAACGGGGGATGAAAGGGACCGATAAACTCATCTTT. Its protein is CAPHQRGMKGTDKLIF.